The rows below give T cell receptor beta chains drawn from one sample of a study of vaccination and CD4 T cells after COVID-19. Each CDR3 protein gets one entry after TCRdb re-called the PCR reads with MiXCR. The table records about 10,000 distinct CDR3 sequences, roughly 25% of them present only once. What these receptors recognize is not known. The material was CD4+ T cells from blood, cultured in vitro, obtained before SARS-CoV-2 vaccination. The source is a human donor who received a COVID-19 vaccine. Both conserved end residues are trimmed from each CDR3.

TRBV30	TRBJ1-1	AWSNRWGQGVTEAF
TRBV6-1	TRBJ1-3	ASRSGTTSGNTIY
TRBV7-2	TRBJ2-2	ASSLVRWIAGELF
TRBV24-1	TRBJ2-1	ATSDPMNNEQS
TRBV6-2/TRBV6-3	TRBJ2-2	ASSYGRGWNTGELF
TRBV19	TRBJ1-5	ASSEQGNQPQH
TRBV6-4	TRBJ1-1	ASSAGRFPEAF
TRBV7-6	TRBJ1-1	ASSPGGRGLTEAF
TRBV20-1	TRBJ2-3	SAREDRVVGDTQY
TRBV7-8	TRBJ2-7	ASSPKTDPTYEQY
TRBV6-1	TRBJ1-1	ASSTLTEAWGEAF
TRBV12-1	TRBJ2-7	ASSARQGASHEQY
TRBV27	TRBJ1-2	ASSPDRLNGYT
TRBV11-2	TRBJ2-3	ASSLAGWGDTQY
TRBV29-1	TRBJ1-2	SVEVGGNYGYT
TRBV24-1	TRBJ1-1	ATSDLRNYMNTEAF
TRBV20-1	TRBJ1-3	SARDNREYTIY
TRBV15	TRBJ1-3	ATSSAPYRAAGNTIY
TRBV7-9	TRBJ1-4	ASSFSPTGEKLF
TRBV5-1	TRBJ2-1	ASSLNGRNEQF
TRBV12-3/TRBV12-4	TRBJ2-3	ASSLVAVHTDTQY